Listed below are T cell receptor beta chains from one sample, sequenced in a study of identical twins. TCRdb independently ran MiXCR on the 5' RACE reads; one entry per CDR3 protein. This repertoire shows 400,000 to 500,000 distinct CDR3 sequences, around 18% found once; its top ten account for roughly 12%. Specimen: naive T cells sorted from blood. The receptors stem from a man in his fifties in good health. Both conserved end residues are part of each CDR3. The order of the fields is J gene, D gene, clone size, V gene, CDR3 protein, CDR3 DNA. A D gene is named only where the DNA matches it firmly. Rows give clone size only sometimes, using once, few, many, or a class for an expanded clone.

>TRBJ2-1|-|many|TRBV7-6
CASSLGGDEQFF
TGTGCCAGCAGCTTAGGGGGGGATGAGCAGTTCTTC
>TRBJ2-4|TRBD2|few|TRBV5-5
CASSLASGGRNIQYF
TGTGCCAGCAGCTTGGCTAGCGGGGGGAGAAACATTCAGTACTTC
>TRBJ2-3|-|many|TRBV7-2
CASSLGDTDTQYF
TGTGCCAGCAGCTTAGGCGACACAGATACGCAGTATTTT
>TRBJ2-7|-|few|TRBV29-1
CSVEETGATYEQYF
TGCAGCGTTGAAGAAACCGGGGCAACCTACGAGCAGTACTTC
>TRBJ2-2|-|-|TRBV28
CASLGPGNTGELFF
TGTGCCAGCCTCGGACCCGGGAACACCGGGGAGCTGTTTTTT
>TRBJ2-1|TRBD1|few|TRBV15
CATSREGQIKVQFF
TGTGCCACCAGCAGAGAGGGACAGATAAAGGTGCAGTTCTTC
>TRBJ1-2|TRBD1|-|TRBV12-3/TRBV12-4
CASSRTGAGYGYTF
TGTGCCAGCAGCCGAACAGGGGCCGGCTATGGCTACACCTTC
>TRBJ2-2|-|many|TRBV5-5
CASRTGNTGELFF
TGTGCCAGCAGGACGGGGAACACCGGGGAGCTGTTTTTT
>TRBJ2-7|-|-|TRBV4-1
CASSQGVIQGAYEQYF
TGCGCCAGCAGCCAAGGAGTAATCCAGGGAGCCTACGAGCAGTACTTC
>TRBJ2-1|TRBD2|few|TRBV5-1
CASSPGLAGGFYNEQFF
TGCGCCAGCAGCCCGGGACTAGCGGGGGGGTTTTACAATGAGCAGTTCTTC
>TRBJ2-5|-|few|TRBV6-1
CASSGPFGQIGGETQYF
TGTGCCAGCAGTGGGCCCTTTGGACAGATCGGCGGGGAGACCCAGTACTTC
>TRBJ2-1|TRBD2|-|TRBV6-2/TRBV6-3
CASSYSARGRAWSSYNEQFF
TGTGCCAGCAGTTACTCCGCTCGCGGGAGGGCCTGGAGTAGCTACAATGAGCAGTTCTTC
>TRBJ2-3|-|few|TRBV15
CATSRGDAGVLERQYF
TGTGCCACCAGCAGAGGTGACGCAGGGGTATTAGAGAGGCAGTATTTT
>TRBJ2-1|TRBD2|many|TRBV6-1
CASSPVAGLYNEQFF
TGTGCCAGCAGTCCCGTAGCGGGACTCTACAATGAGCAGTTCTTC
>TRBJ2-3|-|-|TRBV5-1
CASSSGPNTDTQYF
TGCGCCAGCAGCTCGGGACCGAACACAGATACGCAGTATTTT
>TRBJ2-3|-|many|TRBV5-1
CASSLAVQSSQSDTQYF
TGCGCCAGCAGCTTGGCGGTCCAATCTTCTCAGTCAGATACGCAGTATTTT
>TRBJ2-3|TRBD1|few|TRBV5-1
CASSLGDRTLDTQYF
TGCGCCAGCAGCTTGGGGGACAGAACCTTAGATACGCAGTATTTT
>TRBJ1-5|-|many|TRBV5-5
CASSQLGGNQPQHF
TGTGCCAGCAGCCAACTAGGAGGAAATCAGCCCCAGCATTTT
>TRBJ2-1|-|few|TRBV6-1
CASSRQSSYNEQFF
TGTGCCAGCAGCCGACAGTCCTCCTACAATGAGCAGTTCTTC
>TRBJ1-4|-|few|TRBV12-3/TRBV12-4
CASRRDTSNEKLFF
TGTGCCAGCAGAAGGGACACTTCCAATGAAAAACTGTTTTTT
>TRBJ2-7|-|few|TRBV11-2
CASSPLARLYEQYF
TGTGCCAGCAGCCCGCTGGCGCGACTCTACGAGCAGTACTTC
>TRBJ2-2|-|many|TRBV5-1
CASSFEGNTGELFF
TGCGCCAGCAGCTTTGAAGGGAACACCGGGGAGCTGTTTTTT
>TRBJ2-7|-|few|TRBV21-1
CASSGHGLCEQYF
TGTGCCAGCAGCGGACACGGACTCTGCGAGCAGTACTTC
>TRBJ2-3|-|-|TRBV6-2/TRBV6-3
CASSYSMGEPDTQYF
TGTGCCAGCAGTTACTCGATGGGCGAACCGGATACGCAGTATTTT
>TRBJ2-7|TRBD2|once|TRBV6-1
CASSLTGTSAAYEQYF
TGTGCCAGCAGCCTCACCGGGACTAGCGCCGCCTACGAGCAGTACTTC
>TRBJ1-2|-|many|TRBV5-1
CASSPDAINYGYTF
TGCGCCAGCAGCCCGGACGCCATTAACTATGGCTACACCTTC
>TRBJ2-2|TRBD1|few|TRBV20-1
CSARGTGSNTGELFF
TGCAGTGCTAGAGGGACAGGTTCGAACACCGGGGAGCTGTTTTTT
>TRBJ1-5|TRBD1|-|TRBV28
CASSIPGTGSNQPQHF
TGTGCCAGTAGTATTCCCGGGACAGGGAGCAATCAGCCCCAGCATTTT
>TRBJ2-1|-|few|TRBV24-1
CATSETGTYNEQFF
TGTGCCACCAGTGAAACCGGGACGTACAATGAGCAGTTCTTC
>TRBJ2-5|TRBD2|-|TRBV12-3/TRBV12-4
CASSLNLAGEQETQYF
TGTGCCAGCAGTTTAAATCTAGCGGGGGAACAAGAGACCCAGTACTTC
>TRBJ2-3|-|few|TRBV12-3/TRBV12-4
CAMGASTDTQYF
TGTGCCATGGGAGCTAGCACAGATACGCAGTATTTT
>TRBJ2-3|-|few|TRBV20-1
CSALRLAGRTDTQYF
TGCAGTGCACTGAGGCTGGCAGGGCGAACAGATACGCAGTATTTT
>TRBJ2-7|-|-|TRBV27
CASSLSGIGYEQYF
TGTGCCAGCAGTTTATCGGGGATTGGCTACGAGCAGTACTTC
>TRBJ2-1|-|many|TRBV11-2
CASAWGSSYNEQFF
TGTGCCAGCGCCTGGGGGAGCTCCTACAATGAGCAGTTCTTC
>TRBJ2-7|-|few|TRBV7-9
CASSATTGTVHYEQYF
TGTGCCAGCAGCGCCACGACCGGGACGGTACACTACGAGCAGTACTTC
>TRBJ2-3|-|-|TRBV18
CASSPQPSELQADTQYF
TGTGCCAGCTCACCACAACCTAGCGAGCTCCAGGCAGATACGCAGTATTTT
>TRBJ2-2|TRBD2|-|TRBV12-3/TRBV12-4
CASSHAGGPLNTGELFF
TGTGCCAGCAGCCACGCGGGAGGGCCTCTGAACACCGGGGAGCTGTTTTTT
>TRBJ2-5|TRBD2|-|TRBV7-2
CASSLKRGQETQYF
TGTGCCAGCAGCTTAAAGCGGGGGCAAGAGACCCAGTACTTC
>TRBJ2-2|TRBD2|few|TRBV6-1
CASSPTSGGFTGELFF
TGTGCCAGCAGCCCTACTAGCGGGGGATTCACCGGGGAGCTGTTTTTT
>TRBJ1-5|-|-|TRBV15
CATSRVPGSNQPQHF
TGTGCCACCAGCAGAGTGCCGGGTAGCAATCAGCCCCAGCATTTT
>TRBJ2-1|-|many|TRBV6-5
CASSYEGNEQFF
TGTGCCAGCAGTTACGAGGGGAATGAGCAGTTCTTC
>TRBJ2-3|-|many|TRBV4-3
CASSLVGSGADTQYF
TGCGCCAGCAGCCTCGTCGGTTCGGGGGCGGATACGCAGTATTTT